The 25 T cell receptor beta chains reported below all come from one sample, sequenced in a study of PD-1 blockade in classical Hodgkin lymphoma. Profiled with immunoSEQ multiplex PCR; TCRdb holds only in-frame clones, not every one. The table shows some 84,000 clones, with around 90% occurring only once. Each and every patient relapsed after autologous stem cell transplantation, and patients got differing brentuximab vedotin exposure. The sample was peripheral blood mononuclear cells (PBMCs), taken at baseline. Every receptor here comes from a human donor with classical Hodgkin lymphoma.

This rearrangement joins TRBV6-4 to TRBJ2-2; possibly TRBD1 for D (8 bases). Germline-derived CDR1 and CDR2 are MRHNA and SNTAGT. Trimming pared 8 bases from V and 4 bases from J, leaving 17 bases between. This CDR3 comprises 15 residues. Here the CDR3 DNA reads TGTGCCAGCGCCCTGACAGGGGAGGGCACCGGGGAGCTGTTTTTT. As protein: CASALTGEGTGELFF.

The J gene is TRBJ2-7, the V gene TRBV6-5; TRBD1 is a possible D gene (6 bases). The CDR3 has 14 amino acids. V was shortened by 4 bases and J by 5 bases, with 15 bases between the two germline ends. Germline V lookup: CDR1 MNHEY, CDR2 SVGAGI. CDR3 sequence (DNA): TGTGCCAGCAGTTCCCGAACAGGGACCCACGAGCAGTACTTC. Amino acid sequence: CASSSRTGTHEQYF.

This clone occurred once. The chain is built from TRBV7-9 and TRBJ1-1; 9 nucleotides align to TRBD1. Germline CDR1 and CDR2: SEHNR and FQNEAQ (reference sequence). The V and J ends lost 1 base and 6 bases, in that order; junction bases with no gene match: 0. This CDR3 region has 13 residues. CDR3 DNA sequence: TGTGCCAGCAGCTTAGGGACAGGGGCTGAAGCTTTCTTT. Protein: CASSLGTGAEAFF.

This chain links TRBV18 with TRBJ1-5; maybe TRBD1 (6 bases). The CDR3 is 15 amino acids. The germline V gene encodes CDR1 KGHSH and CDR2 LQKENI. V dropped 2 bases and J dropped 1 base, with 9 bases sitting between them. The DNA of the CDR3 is TGTGCCAGCTCACCATCCGGGACAAGCAATCAGCCCCAGCATTTT. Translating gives CASSPSGTSNQPQHF. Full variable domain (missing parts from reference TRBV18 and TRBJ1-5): NAGVMQNPRHLVRRRGQEARLRCSPMKGHSHVYWYRQLPEEGLKFMVYLQKENIIDESGMPKERFSAEFPKEGPSILRIQQVVRGDSAAYFCASSPSGTSNQPQHFGDGTRLSIL.

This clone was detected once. CDR3 amino acids: CASSWSAGDTQYF. CDR3 coding DNA: TGTGCCAGCAGCTGGTCAGCTGGAGATACGCAGTATTTT. V gene TRBV7-6 combines with J gene TRBJ2-3; D is uncertain. This CDR3 spans 13 amino acids. Germline CDR1 and CDR2: SGHVS and FNYEAQ. The V end lost 4 bases, the J end lost 5 bases, and 10 bases lay between the germline ends. Filled out from reference TRBV7-6 and TRBJ2-3, the complete variable domain reads GAGVSQSPRYKVTKRGQDVALRCDPISGHVSLYWYRQALGQGPEFLTYFNYEAQQDKSGLPNDRFSAERPEGSISTLTIQRTEQRDSAMYRCASSWSAGDTQYFGPGTRLTVL.

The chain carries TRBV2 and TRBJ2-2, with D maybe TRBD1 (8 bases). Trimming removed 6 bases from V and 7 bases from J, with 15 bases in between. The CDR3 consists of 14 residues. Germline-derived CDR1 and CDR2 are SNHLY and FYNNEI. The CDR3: CASSGGTGGGELFF. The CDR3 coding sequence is TGTGCCAGCAGCGGGGGGACAGGCGGCGGGGAGCTGTTTTTT.

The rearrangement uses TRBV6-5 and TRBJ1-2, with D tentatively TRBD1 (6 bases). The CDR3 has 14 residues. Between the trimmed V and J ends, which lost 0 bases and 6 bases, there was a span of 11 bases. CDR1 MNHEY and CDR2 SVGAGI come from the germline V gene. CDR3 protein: CASSYSRAGDGYTF. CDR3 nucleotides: TGTGCCAGCAGTTACTCCCGGGCAGGGGATGGCTACACCTTC.

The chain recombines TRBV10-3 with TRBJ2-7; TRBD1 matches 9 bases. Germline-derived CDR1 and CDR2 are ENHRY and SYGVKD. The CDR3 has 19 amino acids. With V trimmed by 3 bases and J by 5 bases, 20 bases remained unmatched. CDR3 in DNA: TGTGCCATCAGTGAATCCGGGACAGGGACAAGTGGGTTTTCAGACGAGCAGTACTTC. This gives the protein CAISESGTGTSGFSDEQYF.

This CDR3 reads CASSSRQRAETQYF. Here the CDR3 DNA reads TGTGCCAGCAGTTCTCGACAGCGCGCAGAGACCCAGTACTTC. The rearrangement uses TRBV27 and TRBJ2-5, with D possibly being TRBD1 (5 bases). Germline V gives CDR1 MNHEY, CDR2 SMNVEV (reference sequence). Trimming removed 4 bases at V and 4 bases at J, with 13 bases between. The CDR3 spans 14 residues.

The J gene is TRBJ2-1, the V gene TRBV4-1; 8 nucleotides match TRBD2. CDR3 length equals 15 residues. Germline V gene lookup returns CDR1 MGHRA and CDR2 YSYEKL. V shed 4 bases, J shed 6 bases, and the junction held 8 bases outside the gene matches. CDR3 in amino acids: CASSLGTRSVNEQFF. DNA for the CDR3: TGCGCCAGCAGCCTTGGGACTAGGAGCGTCAATGAGCAGTTCTTC.

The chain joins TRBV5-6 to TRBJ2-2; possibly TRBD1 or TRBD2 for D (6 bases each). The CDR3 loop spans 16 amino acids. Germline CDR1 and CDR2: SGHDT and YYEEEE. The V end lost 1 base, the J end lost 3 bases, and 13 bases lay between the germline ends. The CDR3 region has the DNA TGTGCCAGCAGCTTGAGAGGGGGGCAGGACACCGGGGAGCTGTTTTTT. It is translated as CASSLRGGQDTGELFF.

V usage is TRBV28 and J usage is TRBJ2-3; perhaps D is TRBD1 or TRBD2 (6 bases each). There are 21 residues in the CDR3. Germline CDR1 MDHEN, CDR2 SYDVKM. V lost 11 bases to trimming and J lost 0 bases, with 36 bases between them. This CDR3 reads CAAAEGGPKYQYRASTDTQYF. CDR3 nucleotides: TGTGCCGCAGCAGAAGGGGGGCCCAAATACCAATATCGGGCTAGCACAGATACGCAGTATTTT. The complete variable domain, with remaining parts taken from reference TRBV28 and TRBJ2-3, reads DVKVTQSSRYLVKRTGEKVFLECVQDMDHENMFWYRQDPGLGLRLIYFSYDVKMKEKGDIPEGYSVSREKKERFSLILESASTNQTSMYLCAAAEGGPKYQYRASTDTQYFGPGTRLTVL.

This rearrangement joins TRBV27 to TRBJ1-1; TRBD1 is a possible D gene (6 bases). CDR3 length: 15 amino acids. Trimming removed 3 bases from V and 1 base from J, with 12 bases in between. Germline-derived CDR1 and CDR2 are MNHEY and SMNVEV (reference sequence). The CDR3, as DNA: TGTGCCAGCAGTTTTGAGCACAGGGAGAACACTGAAGCTTTCTTT. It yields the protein CASSFEHRENTEAFF.

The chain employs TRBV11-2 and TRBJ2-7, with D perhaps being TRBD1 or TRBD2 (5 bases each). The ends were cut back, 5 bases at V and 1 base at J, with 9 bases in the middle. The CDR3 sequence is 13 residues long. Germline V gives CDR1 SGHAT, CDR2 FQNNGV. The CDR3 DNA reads TGTGCCAGCAGCCCGGGGCCTTCCTACGAGCAGTACTTC. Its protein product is CASSPGPSYEQYF.

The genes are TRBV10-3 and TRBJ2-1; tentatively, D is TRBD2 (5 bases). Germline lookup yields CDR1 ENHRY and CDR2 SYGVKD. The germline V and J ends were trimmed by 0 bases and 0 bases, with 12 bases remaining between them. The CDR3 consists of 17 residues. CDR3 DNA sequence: TGTGCCATCAGTGAGTCGAGGGCTATCAGCTCCTACAATGAGCAGTTCTTC. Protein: CAISESRAISSYNEQFF.

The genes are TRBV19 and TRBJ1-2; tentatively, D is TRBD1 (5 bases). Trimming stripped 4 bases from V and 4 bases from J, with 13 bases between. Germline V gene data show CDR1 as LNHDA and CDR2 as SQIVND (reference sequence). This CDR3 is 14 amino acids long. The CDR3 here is CASSRRDFGYGYTF. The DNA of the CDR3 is TGTGCCAGTAGTAGACGGGACTTTGGCTATGGCTACACCTTC.

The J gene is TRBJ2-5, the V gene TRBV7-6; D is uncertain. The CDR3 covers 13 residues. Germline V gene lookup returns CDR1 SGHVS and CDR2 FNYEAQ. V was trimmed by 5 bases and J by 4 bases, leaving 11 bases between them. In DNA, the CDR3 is TGTGCCAGCAGCAGTAGCCCGTCAGAGACCCAGTACTTC. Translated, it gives CASSSSPSETQYF.

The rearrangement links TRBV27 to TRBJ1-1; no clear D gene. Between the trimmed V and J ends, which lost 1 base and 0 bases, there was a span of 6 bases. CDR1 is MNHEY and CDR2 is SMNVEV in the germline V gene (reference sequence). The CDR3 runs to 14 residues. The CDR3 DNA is TGTGCCAGCAGTTTATACTGGATGAACACTGAAGCTTTCTTT. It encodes CASSLYWMNTEAFF.

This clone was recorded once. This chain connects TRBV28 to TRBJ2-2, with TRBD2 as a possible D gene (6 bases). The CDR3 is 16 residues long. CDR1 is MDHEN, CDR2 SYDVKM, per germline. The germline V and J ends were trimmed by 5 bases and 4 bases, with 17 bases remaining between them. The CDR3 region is CASSPSGGPSTGELFF. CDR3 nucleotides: TGTGCCAGCAGTCCAAGTGGAGGGCCATCCACCGGGGAGCTGTTTTTT.

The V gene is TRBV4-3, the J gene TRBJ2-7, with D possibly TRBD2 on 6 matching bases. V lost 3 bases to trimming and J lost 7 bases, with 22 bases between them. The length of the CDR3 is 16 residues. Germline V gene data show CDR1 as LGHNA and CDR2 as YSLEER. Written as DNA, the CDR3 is TGCGCCAGCAGCCAGACCCTATTGGGCGGGACGGGGGAGCAGTACTTC. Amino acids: CASSQTLLGGTGEQYF.

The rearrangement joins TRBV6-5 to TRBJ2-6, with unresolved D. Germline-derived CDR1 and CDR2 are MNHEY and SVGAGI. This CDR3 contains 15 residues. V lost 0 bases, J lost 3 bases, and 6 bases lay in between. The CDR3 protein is CASSYSGIGANVLTF. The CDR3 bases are TGTGCCAGCAGTTACTCAGGGATTGGGGCCAACGTCCTGACTTTC.

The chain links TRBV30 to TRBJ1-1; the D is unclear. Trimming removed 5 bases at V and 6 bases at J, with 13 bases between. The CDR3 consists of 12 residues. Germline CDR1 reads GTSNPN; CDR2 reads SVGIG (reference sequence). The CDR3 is CAWGRLESEAFF. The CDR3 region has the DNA TGTGCCTGGGGACGGTTGGAGTCTGAAGCTTTCTTT.

The CDR3 reads CASSLASAREPYEQYF. The DNA for the CDR3 is TGCGCCAGCAGCTTGGCCTCAGCCCGGGAACCCTACGAGCAGTACTTC. V and J are TRBV5-1 and TRBJ2-7; a weak D match, TRBD2 (5 bases). V was clipped by 0 bases and J by 2 bases, with 15 bases between them. This CDR3 comprises 16 residues. CDR1 is SGHRS, CDR2 YFSETQ, per germline.

CDR3 DNA: TGTGCCAGCAGCTTAGGGGACAGGGGTGCCCCAGGGCCCCAGCATTTT. Its protein product is CASSLGDRGAPGPQHF. This chain connects TRBV7-2 to TRBJ1-5; 10 bases match TRBD1. This CDR3 is 16 amino acids long. The V segment lost 1 base and the J segment 9 bases; nucleotides outside the gene matches: 9. Germline V lookup: CDR1 SGHTA, CDR2 FQGNSA.

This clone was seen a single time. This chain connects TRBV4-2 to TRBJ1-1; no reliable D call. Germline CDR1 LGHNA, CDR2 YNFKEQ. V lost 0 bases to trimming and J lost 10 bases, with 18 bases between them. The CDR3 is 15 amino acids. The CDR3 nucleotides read TGTGCCAGCAGCCAAGATCCCGGAGGTCCCTCTGTAGCTTTCTTT. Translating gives CASSQDPGGPSVAFF.